This T cell receptor beta chain was observed in a study of cytomegalovirus exposure and HLA in healthy donors (dated by TCRdb to the late 2010s). For the study in its entirety: An earlier analysis of roughly 500 of the donors reported over 250 Gb of sequence data and approximately 120 million unique TCR beta sequences obtained from about 179 million T cells. An early release that covered roughly 600 HLA-typed donors contained approximately 300 gigabases of sequencing data and around 85 million unique TCR sequences. Of the roughly 390 genotyped donors, approximately 83% fell in the genetic ancestry cluster associated with self-reported Caucasian donors. The study was designed to test whether signatures of past pathogen exposure could be identified by cataloging public T cell receptors. The study profiled the T cell repertoires of about 720 subjects by immunosequencing and related them to cytomegalovirus serostatus. A separate validation cohort of approximately 130 different subjects was used in addition to the roughly 700-subject first cohort. High-throughput TCR immunosequencing, statistical association of individual TCRs with disease status, and machine learning were combined to predict cytomegalovirus infection status. A later analysis re-analyzed previously published TCR beta repertoires from 666 donors and added high-resolution HLA genotyping to study TCR occurrence patterns. The later analysis used no new phenotypic data to find candidate immune exposures, relying instead on TCR beta sequences and their occurrence across donors. To decide whether each TCR beta V gene segment behaved as functional or pseudogenic, an earlier analysis of fewer than 750 of the donors relied on high-throughput TCR beta sequencing. Donor age, sex, ethnicity and CMV serostatus were collected together with the repertoire data. In a later genetic analysis, genome-wide SNP genotypes for about 65% of the roughly 670 donors were used, and that subset was treated as a discovery cohort. All discovery cohort repertoires had been generated using a single sequencing platform. Both class I and class II loci were covered by HLA typing, at four-digit resolution. The number of typed donors differed by locus: about 620-630 for A, B, C, DRB1 and DQB1; 500 to 550 for DQA1; some 610 for DPA1; and 400 to 480 for DPB1. Roughly 5 DR-DQ haplotypes were treated as single units for association and clustering because of strong linkage in the cohort. Across 300 to 400 genotyped donors of the cohort, an average of about 250,000 unique TCR beta nucleotide sequences per donor were sequenced, and about a sixth of those sequences were non-productive. Here is what the overall study found, with its caveats: A further reported finding was that TCR beta sequences accurately predicted the HLA-A and HLA-B alleles for most subjects in the first cohort. Linkage disequilibrium might explain the correlated functional status among segregating V segments, but an unknown experimental factor could not be ruled out. The sequencing pipeline was judged likely to have produced a cluster of highly shared sequence variants as a technical artifact. Compared with the roughly 710-donor mean, donors in an Asian-associated ancestry cluster had fewer N-insertions in productive TCRs, according to a later genetic analysis. Because counts were too low, fewer than 20 rarely observed V segments, including chromosome 9 orphons, were excluded from the earlier analysis of several hundred of the donors. HLA typing was unavailable for some donors at each locus, so association tests used only the typed subset. In a later analysis, around 17,000 TCR beta sequences were associated with specific HLA alleles at a false discovery rate of 0.05. For the cohort, immune exposure information was limited to CMV serostatus. Because the 87-base-pair reads could not distinguish some IMGT-functional V segments, including TRBV6-2 and TRBV6-3, those segments were excluded. The study listed 150 to 200 TCR beta chains as associated with cytomegalovirus. In this cohort, only TCR beta chains were sequenced, and detectable features were limited by the absence of alpha or paired-chain data. According to a later analysis, parvovirus B19, influenza, CMV and Epstein-Barr virus appeared linked to several top co-occurrence clusters. Across donors, most TCR sequences were observed very rarely, whereas some public TCRs were present in many individuals. Compared with equally common non-associated chains, HLA-associated TCR beta chains in a later analysis were more clonally expanded and had lower generation probabilities. In vitro tests confirmed that three of the cytomegalovirus-associated TCR beta chains recognize cytomegalovirus antigens. In an earlier analysis of about 540 of the donors, most TCR beta V segments were observed in productive rearrangements about 87% or about 30% of the time, broadly matching IMGT annotations. According to a later analysis, TCR association rates differed among HLA loci, with DRB1 alleles showing the most associated TCRs and HLA-C alleles showing the fewest. In both the original and validation cohorts, the classifier was reported to diagnose cytomegalovirus status with high specificity and sensitivity. In a later analysis, most CMV-associated TCR beta chains were found to appear HLA-restricted, with HLA associations seemingly driven largely by CMV exposure. Sequencing depth was assumed to be roughly uniform across donors in the presence/absence analyses, though that assumption may not hold. The authors suggested that the approach could potentially be generalized to other disease states and immunological phenotypes. In a later genetic analysis, a missense DCLRE1C variant was associated with V-gene and J-gene trimming of TCR beta chains, and the association was replicated in an independent cohort. Strong co-occurrence of HLA alleles, especially DR and DQ, made assigning TCR associations to individual alleles difficult.

The germline ends are 26 bases apart after V is trimmed by 2 bases and J by 11 bases. Via the germline V gene, CDR1 is SGHDT and CDR2 YYEEEE. The CDR3 contains 17 residues, cysteine and phenylalanine counted. This entry keeps only the CDR3 DNA: 51 bases, framed from base 1. Library prep was done by the immunoSEQ multiplex PCR assay. The multiplex PCR relied on a mix of 60 forward primers for TCR Vbeta segments and 13 reverse primers for TCR Jbeta segments. The CDR3 region of rearranged TCR beta genes was amplified from genomic DNA by a multiplex PCR assay. Amplified TCR beta libraries were sequenced as 87-base-pair reads on the Illumina HiSeq System. The source study handled its data this way. Across the 700 or so repertoires, a later analysis counted approximately 83 million unique TCR beta chains, around 10 million of which were shared by at least two donors. To remove PCR and sequencing errors, raw reads were error-corrected and collapsed into unique sequences using a nearest-neighbor algorithm that merged closely related sequences. V, D and J gene segments were assigned by aligning CDR3 sequences to IMGT reference sequences. For a sequence to be retained, at least a six-nucleotide match to both a V gene segment and a J gene segment was required. A rearrangement counted as productive if the CDR3 had no stop codons and remained in frame with V and J, and every other rearrangement counted as non-productive. CDR3 was defined according to IMGT convention as the region running from the second conserved V-encoded cysteine to the conserved J-encoded phenylalanine. The earlier analysis of 587 of the donors excluded any sequence lacking an unambiguous match to a single V gene segment. In an earlier analysis of a few hundred of the donors, a V segment was called functional when productive rearrangements were above 56.7%, and segregating when the standard deviation between donors exceeded 5%. To diagnose cytomegalovirus status from the catalog of TCR beta chain sequences, a statistical classification framework was built. In a later analysis, V and J genes were assigned by comparing TCR nucleotide sequences against IMGT/GENE-DB human TR gene sequences. The TCRdist pipeline was used in a later analysis to assign CDR3 sequences and most-parsimonious VDJ recombination scenarios. A later analysis defined each TCR beta chain by its CDR3 amino acid sequence plus V-gene family, and excluded reads lacking a unique V-gene family. As a way to deal with suspected cross-contamination and a sequencing artifact, a later analysis dropped 450 to 600 nucleotide sequences that were highly shared and had low generation probability. In a later analysis, a clonal expansion index for each public chain was calculated from normalized within-repertoire ranks of inferred template counts. A later analysis computed generation probabilities with a VDJ recombination model fitted to out-of-frame rearrangements, and checked the results against IGoR. A later analysis scored TCR-TCR, TCR-HLA and TCR-CMV co-occurrence with hypergeometric tests, applying a repertoire-size bias correction to TCR pairs. To estimate false discovery rates, a later analysis permuted the HLA or CMV assignments 20 times. A later analysis grouped co-occurring TCRs with DBSCAN, adding TCRdist sequence similarity when clustering within HLA-allele-positive subsets. Repertoires with fewer than 30,000 or more than 120,000 public chains were left out of co-occurrence clustering, as were about 5 repertoires with anomalous nucleotide sharing. In TCRdb, the immuneACCESS table is reduced to in-frame sequences with V and J assigned. These tables do not hold every clone; where another copy was compared, an unresolved V gene accounts for under half, and the others remain unexplained. V, J and clone size are taken as reported in that table, and D and trimming were inferred from the DNA itself. The sample table lists some 100,000 clones, approximately 89% of them with a count of one. Of the sample, less than 5% is held by the ten largest clones.

In total, over 600 healthy bone marrow donors made up the cohort. At the time of sampling, every cohort member was nominally healthy, though immune exposures that went unrecorded were likely present. The donor was CMV seronegative and belonged to the group of roughly 330 seronegative cohort members. A peripheral blood sample was collected from each donor, and TCR beta sequencing was performed on peripheral blood mononuclear cells. The Qiagen DNeasy Blood Extraction Kit was used to extract genomic DNA from the blood cell samples. Concerning this clone: This receptor's antigen is unknown. Base-call qualities are not available, and no considerably larger clone is one nucleotide away.

The TCR originated in a man younger than 40 in good health and CMV-seronegative. What was sequenced was PBMCs. The V and J genes are TRBV5-6 and TRBJ1-5, and the D gene may be TRBD1, 5 bases matching. CDR3 region: CASSFRAGVQQAQSQHF. The nucleotide sequence reads TGTGCCAGCAGCTTCCGGGCTGGGGTCCAACAGGCCCAGTCCCAGCATTTT.